A selection of T cell receptor beta chains follows, all from one sample in a study of shared clonotypes between healthy human individuals. This table comes from immunoSEQ multiplex PCR, and its TCRdb copy is limited to in-frame clones, with some not included. Altogether 1,400,000 or so clones are present, 98% being singletons, with the ten largest covering about 0.34%. The specimen was naive CD4+ T cells sorted from blood. These receptors were collected from a young man in good health. CDR3s include the opening cysteine and the closing phenylalanine or tryptophan. Each record gives: clone size, V gene, D gene, J gene, CDR3 protein, CDR3 DNA. A D gene is named only where the DNA matches it firmly. Expanded clones get a size class; other rows say once, few or many, or leave the size out.

>-|TRBV18|TRBD1|TRBJ1-1
CASSLGQMNTEAFF
TGTGCCAGCTCACTGGGACAGATGAACACTGAAGCTTTCTTT
>-|TRBV28|-|TRBJ1-2
CASSLLFGDYGYTF
TGTGCCAGCAGCCTTTTGTTCGGGGACTATGGCTACACCTTC
>-|TRBV29-1|-|TRBJ2-7
CSVATLLLDEQYF
TGCAGCGTCGCGACCCTTCTACTGGACGAGCAGTACTTC
>-|TRBV7-2|-|TRBJ2-1
CASSLAASSYNEQFF
TGTGCCAGCAGCTTAGCGGCAAGCTCCTACAATGAGCAGTTCTTC
>-|TRBV5-1|-|TRBJ2-1
CASSFLDTGNEQFF
TGCGCCAGCAGCTTCCTAGACACCGGCAATGAGCAGTTCTTC
>-|TRBV4-3|TRBD2|TRBJ2-1
CASGTSGYNEQFF
TGCGCCAGCGGGACTAGCGGGTACAATGAGCAGTTCTTC
>once|TRBV18|-|TRBJ2-5
CASSPSGETQYF
TGTGCCAGCTCACCATCAGGAGAGACCCAGTACTTC
>-|TRBV5-1|TRBD2|TRBJ2-3
CASSFPRGLAGFNTQYF
TGCGCCAGCAGCTTTCCTAGAGGCCTAGCGGGTTTTAATACGCAGTATTTT
>-|TRBV28|-|TRBJ1-4
CASSFLDLGTPPTNEKLFF
TGTGCCAGCAGTTTTTTAGATTTGGGTACGCCTCCGACTAATGAAAAACTGTTTTTT
>-|TRBV7-9|-|TRBJ1-3
CASSWGFRGNTIYF
TGTGCCAGCAGCTGGGGATTTCGCGGAAACACCATATATTTT
>-|TRBV11-2|-|TRBJ2-7
CASSLVPGSYEQYF
TGTGCCAGCAGCTTAGTGCCAGGGTCCTACGAGCAGTACTTC
>-|TRBV5-1|-|TRBJ2-2
CASSQTGIANTGELFF
TGCGCCAGCAGCCAGACTGGTATCGCGAACACCGGGGAGCTGTTTTTT
>-|TRBV11-2|-|TRBJ1-3
CASSPRENTIYF
TGTGCCAGCAGCCCCCGGGAGAACACCATATATTTT
>-|TRBV5-1|-|TRBJ2-2
CASIGQEAGELFF
TGCGCCAGCATCGGGCAGGAGGCCGGGGAGCTGTTTTTT
>-|TRBV11-3|-|TRBJ2-2
CASSSYWNGELFF
TGTGCCAGCAGCTCCTATTGGAATGGGGAGCTGTTTTTT
>-|TRBV4-1|-|TRBJ1-3
CASSLAQNSGNTIYF
TGCGCCAGCAGCTTAGCGCAGAACTCTGGAAACACCATATATTTT
>once|TRBV28|-|TRBJ2-7
CASARRRGEPYEQYF
TGTGCCAGCGCTCGTAGAAGAGGCGAGCCCTACGAGCAGTACTTC
>-|TRBV27|TRBD2|TRBJ2-5
CASSFSGRARETQYF
TGTGCCAGCAGTTTTAGCGGGAGGGCCAGGGAGACCCAGTACTTC
>-|TRBV29-1|-|TRBJ1-2
CSASYRDYGYTF
TGCAGCGCCTCCTACCGAGACTATGGCTACACCTTC
>-|TRBV4-2|-|TRBJ1-1
CASSQVLGNTEAFF
TGTGCCAGCAGCCAAGTCTTGGGGAACACTGAAGCTTTCTTT
>-|TRBV9|-|TRBJ1-4
CASSVDGNEKLFF
TGTGCCAGCAGCGTGGACGGAAATGAAAAACTGTTTTTT
>-|TRBV10-3|-|TRBJ1-1
CATKSGGSNTEAFF
TGTGCCACTAAAAGTGGGGGGTCGAACACTGAAGCTTTCTTT
>-|TRBV5-6|-|TRBJ2-1
CASRPFSDNEQFF
TGTGCCAGCAGGCCCTTCTCGGACAATGAGCAGTTCTTC
>-|TRBV18|TRBD1|TRBJ2-5
CASSPLSTGGPETQYF
TGTGCCAGCTCACCTCTGTCGACAGGGGGGCCAGAGACCCAGTACTTC
>-|TRBV15|-|TRBJ2-7
CATSRDQTGTNYEQYF
TGTGCCACCAGCAGAGACCAAACCGGGACGAACTACGAGCAGTACTTC
>-|TRBV5-5|-|TRBJ1-5
CASSPLLTDDQPQHF
TGTGCCAGCAGCCCGCTTCTCACGGACGATCAGCCCCAGCATTTT
>once|TRBV7-6|TRBD1|TRBJ2-3
CASSLGQALGSSTDTQYF
TGTGCCAGCAGCTTGGGACAGGCCCTAGGTTCTAGCACAGATACGCAGTATTTT
>once|TRBV11-2|-|TRBJ2-3
CASSFSSDSSTDTQYF
TGTGCCAGCAGCTTCTCGTCAGACTCTAGCACAGATACGCAGTATTTT
>-|TRBV28|-|TRBJ1-5
CASSRPRGSNQPQHF
TGTGCCAGCAGTCGACCTCGAGGGAGCAATCAGCCCCAGCATTTT
>-|TRBV19|TRBD1|TRBJ1-5
CASRGTGGTQHF
TGTGCCAGTAGGGGGACAGGGGGGACCCAGCATTTT
>-|TRBV5-5|TRBD2|TRBJ2-1
CASSFGSGLAVYNEQFF
TGTGCCAGCAGCTTCGGATCGGGACTAGCGGTATACAATGAGCAGTTCTTC
>-|TRBV19|-|TRBJ1-5
CASSDLSNQPQHF
TGTGCCAGTAGTGACCTTAGCAATCAGCCCCAGCATTTT
>-|TRBV27|-|TRBJ1-5
CASSTFWGSVQPQHF
TGTGCCAGCAGCACCTTCTGGGGTTCTGTCCAGCCCCAGCATTTT
>-|TRBV5-4|TRBD1|TRBJ2-3
CASSFGQASTDTQYF
TGTGCCAGCAGCTTCGGACAGGCAAGCACAGATACGCAGTATTTT
>once|TRBV7-2|TRBD1|TRBJ2-1
CASRRDRGSFNEQFF
TGTGCCAGCAGACGAGACAGGGGGTCTTTCAATGAGCAGTTCTTC
>-|TRBV5-6|-|TRBJ2-7
CASSLRSYEQYF
TGTGCCAGCAGCTTGAGGAGCTACGAGCAGTACTTC
>-|TRBV18|TRBD1|TRBJ1-2
CASSPLGQGVYGYTF
TGTGCCAGCTCACCTTTGGGACAGGGGGTTTATGGCTACACCTTC